A single sample is the source of the 28 T cell receptor beta chains below, sequenced in a study of CD8 T cells in Susac syndrome. The RNA input was roughly 0.45 to 1 ug, and it was reverse transcribed with random hexamers. One entry per CDR3 protein, called by TCRdb with MiXCR from the immunoSEQ multiplex PCR reads. The data hold about 430,000 distinct CDR3 sequences, with more than 80% observed a single time. Sequenced input: CD8+ T cells from PBMCs. The receptor set was obtained from a human donor with multiple sclerosis.

The chain combines TRBV7-8 with TRBJ2-2; unclear D gene. Germline V gives CDR1 SGHVS, CDR2 FQNEAQ. The CDR3 is 15 residues long. Trimming cost V 5 bases and J 5 bases, with 15 bases left between them. CDR3 coding DNA: TGTGCCAGCAGCCCACCCAGATGGGGAACCGGGGAGCTGTTTTTT. It encodes CASSPPRWGTGELFF.

J is TRBJ2-7 and V is TRBV27, with TRBD1 matching 9 bases. The V gene end was trimmed by 10 bases and the J gene end by 3 bases; junction bases not matched to a gene: 4. This CDR3 has 12 amino acids. Germline V gene data show CDR1 as MNHEY and CDR2 as SMNVEV (reference sequence). CDR3 DNA sequence: TGTGCCACACAGGGGGCTGACTACGAGCAGTACTTC. Encoded protein: CATQGADYEQYF.

The genes are TRBV5-6 and TRBJ2-1; 10 bases match TRBD2. The CDR3 contains 18 residues. Trimming at V came to 7 bases and at J to 9 bases, leaving 22 bases not matched to a gene. Germline CDR1 reads SGHDT; CDR2 reads YYEEEE. CDR3 nucleotides: TGTGCCAGCCGAGGGTATACCGGAGCTAGCGGGAGTGCCGGTGAGCAGTTCTTC. Translating it yields CASRGYTGASGSAGEQFF.

This clonotype was seen just once. The chain carries TRBV6-2 or TRBV6-3 and TRBJ1-1; D not certain. Trimming removed 5 bases at V and 0 bases at J, with 13 bases between. Per germline, CDR1 MNHEY and CDR2 SVGEGT. The CDR3 is 15 residues long. The CDR3 is CASSPDSMMNTEAFF. The CDR3 DNA sequence: TGTGCCAGCAGTCCAGATAGTATGATGAACACTGAAGCTTTCTTT.

V and J are TRBV2 and TRBJ1-2; the D is unclear. CDR3 size: 11 residues. Germline V gives CDR1 SNHLY, CDR2 FYNNEI. The germline V and J ends were trimmed by 7 bases and 7 bases, with 10 bases remaining between them. CDR3 in DNA: TGTGCCAGCACCTCAGGAGGTGGCTACACCTTC. Its protein product is CASTSGGGYTF.

The genes are TRBV27 and TRBJ2-3; no reliable D call. Trimming shortened V by 6 bases and J by 3 bases, and 7 bases separated the two germline ends. Per germline, CDR1 MNHEY and CDR2 SMNVEV (reference sequence). The CDR3 runs 12 residues. CDR3 nucleotide sequence: TGTGCCAGCAGCCGCGGAACAGATACGCAGTATTTT. This gives the protein CASSRGTDTQYF.

This chain links TRBV11-1 with TRBJ2-7; 11 bases fit TRBD2. The junction had 9 bases not matched to a gene; V was cut back by 5 bases and J by 6 bases. Germline V gene data show CDR1 as SGHAT and CDR2 as FQDESV (reference sequence). The CDR3 is 15 residues long. CDR3 sequence: CASSPGLAALIEQYF. DNA of the CDR3: TGTGCCAGCAGCCCGGGACTAGCGGCTTTAATCGAGCAGTACTTC.

This clonotype was seen only once. This sequence joins TRBV12-3 or TRBV12-4 and TRBJ1-5; 10 positions match TRBD1. The CDR3 has 15 residues. The J segment lost 6 bases and the V segment lost 8 bases, leaving 10 bases of the junction unmatched. The CDR3 region has the DNA TGTGCCAGCGGGCAGACAGGGGGCGCTAGTCAGCCCCAGCATTTT. This encodes CASGQTGGASQPQHF.

The V gene is TRBV19, the J gene TRBJ2-6, with 11 bases aligning to TRBD1. V shed 6 bases and J 0 bases; nucleotides not matched to a gene: 4. The CDR3 totals 17 residues. Germline lookup yields CDR1 LNHDA and CDR2 SQIVND (reference sequence). The CDR3 loop is CASSTGTGGSGANVLTF. The CDR3 bases are TGTGCCAGTAGCACCGGGACAGGGGGCTCTGGGGCCAACGTCCTGACTTTC.

Only one count was recorded for this clonotype. This chain links TRBV6-1 with TRBJ1-2; D perhaps matches TRBD1 (6 bases). Trimming shortened V by 2 bases and J by 4 bases, and 20 bases separated the two germline ends. CDR3 length: 17 residues. Germline lookup yields CDR1 MNHNS and CDR2 SASEGT. The CDR3 region has the DNA TGTGCCAGCAGTGAAACTTCAGGGGATCTCCTCTTCTATGGCTACACCTTC. It specifies CASSETSGDLLFYGYTF.

The chain recombines TRBV5-4 with TRBJ1-2, with 9 nucleotides matching TRBD1. Looked up from germline, CDR1 is SGHNT and CDR2 is YYREEE (reference sequence). This CDR3 comprises 16 residues. After removal of 4 bases from V and 0 bases from J, the junction contained 7 bases not matched to a gene. CDR3 sequence (DNA): TGTGCCAGCAGCGTTTGGACAGGGGAGGCTAACTATGGCTACACCTTC. Translating gives CASSVWTGEANYGYTF.

The chain combines TRBV28 with TRBJ1-1, with TRBD1 identical over 10 bases. This CDR3 is built from 15 residues. The V segment lost 5 bases and the J segment 0 bases; nucleotides outside the gene matches: 3. From germline, CDR1 is MDHEN and CDR2 SYDVKM. CDR3 sequence: CASSGQGEMNTEAFF. CDR3 nucleotide sequence: TGTGCCAGCAGTGGACAGGGGGAAATGAACACTGAAGCTTTCTTT.

This chain links TRBV5-8 with TRBJ2-7, with TRBD1 as a possible D gene (6 bases). Germline CDR1 reads SGHTS; CDR2 reads YDEGEE. The V end lost 3 bases, the J end lost 0 bases, and 13 bases lay between the germline ends. The CDR3 totals 15 residues. The DNA for the CDR3 is TGTGCCAGCAGCTCCCTACAGGGCTTCTCCTACGAGCAGTACTTC. Translated, it gives CASSSLQGFSYEQYF.

This chain joins TRBV11-3 and TRBJ2-3, with D possibly being TRBD2 (6 bases). Germline CDR1 SGHNT, CDR2 YENEEA. Trimming removed 2 bases from V and 2 bases from J, with 11 bases in between. This CDR3 has 15 amino acids. CDR3 region: CASSLLATNTDTQYF. The CDR3 bases are TGTGCCAGCAGCTTACTAGCGACTAACACAGATACGCAGTATTTT. The entire variable domain, with the rest obtained from reference TRBV11-3 and TRBJ2-3, is as follows: EAGVVQSPRYKIIEKKQPVAFWCNPISGHNTLYWYLQNLGQGPELLIRYENEEAVDDSQLPKDRFSAERLKGVDSTLKIQPAELGDSAVYLCASSLLATNTDTQYFGPGTRLTVL.

The rearrangement joins TRBV5-1 to TRBJ2-1; 11 positions agree with TRBD1. The CDR3 is 14 residues long. J was trimmed by 9 bases and V by 4 bases; bases with no gene match: 6. Germline CDR1 reads SGHRS; CDR2 reads YFSETQ. The CDR3: CASSPWTGGFEQFF. In DNA, the CDR3 is TGCGCCAGCAGCCCGTGGACAGGGGGCTTTGAGCAGTTCTTC.

The chain recombines TRBV5-4 with TRBJ2-2; 8 bases fit TRBD2. CDR3 length equals 17 residues. CDR1 SGHNT and CDR2 YYREEE come from the germline V gene (reference sequence). With 4 bases clipped from V and 2 bases from J, the junction kept 10 bases outside the gene matches. CDR3 region: CASSGVAGIQNTGELFF. The CDR3, as DNA: TGTGCCAGCAGCGGGGTAGCGGGGATACAAAACACCGGGGAGCTGTTTTTT.

The chain employs TRBV5-5 and TRBJ2-1, with D possibly TRBD2 on 6 matching bases. Germline V gives CDR1 SGHKS, CDR2 YYEKEE (reference sequence). V was clipped by 7 bases and J by 4 bases, with 15 bases between them. The CDR3 contains 14 residues. This chain's CDR3 is CASAGAGSYNEQFF. In nucleotides, the CDR3 is TGTGCCAGCGCTGGGGCGGGAAGTTACAATGAGCAGTTCTTC.

The chain uses TRBV4-1 and TRBJ2-3; D uncertain. The germline V and J ends were trimmed by 3 bases and 6 bases, with 10 bases remaining between them. The CDR3 runs 13 residues. Germline V gene lookup returns CDR1 MGHRA and CDR2 YSYEKL. CDR3 protein: CASSQSVTDTQYF. CDR3 DNA sequence: TGCGCCAGCAGCCAGAGTGTGACGGATACGCAGTATTTT.

V usage is TRBV6-2 or TRBV6-3 and J usage is TRBJ1-3; unclear D gene. The V gene lost 5 bases and the J gene lost 0 bases, with 11 bases spanning the gap. This CDR3 spans 15 amino acids. Germline values: CDR1 MNHEY, CDR2 SVGEGT. CDR3 residues: CASSPDGYSGNTIYF. As DNA, the CDR3 is TGTGCCAGCAGTCCGGACGGCTACTCTGGAAACACCATATATTTT.

This chain joins TRBV7-8 and TRBJ1-6, with D unresolved. V was cut by 2 bases and J by 0 bases, with 17 bases left in between. This CDR3 has 19 residues. Germline V gene sequence: CDR1 SGHVS, CDR2 FQNEAQ. The CDR3 region has the DNA TGTGCCAGCAGCTTATTGGAACGGGATTTCAGCTCCTATAATTCACCCCTCCACTTT. Its protein product is CASSLLERDFSSYNSPLHF.

The chain couples TRBV6-1 to TRBJ2-5; unclear D gene. The CDR3 is made up of 13 amino acids. The V gene's germline CDR1 is MNHNS and CDR2 SASEGT. Trimming took off 0 bases at V and 2 bases at J, with 4 bases between the two ends. The CDR3 bases are TGTGCCAGCAGTGAAGCCGGGCAAGAGACCCAGTACTTC. Amino acid sequence: CASSEAGQETQYF.

The chain uses TRBV7-7 and TRBJ1-1; D gene ambiguous. The CDR3 has 14 amino acids. V lost 5 bases, J lost 4 bases, and 14 bases lay in between. CDR1 is SSHAT, CDR2 FNYEAQ, per germline (reference sequence). CDR3 sequence: CASSPWRPGTEAFF. The CDR3 DNA reads TGTGCCAGCAGCCCGTGGCGGCCGGGCACTGAAGCTTTCTTT.

CDR3 DNA: TGTGCCAGCAGGGTCCGGGACATATTGAACACTGAAGCTTTCTTT. Protein: CASRVRDILNTEAFF. V gene TRBV6-1 combines with J gene TRBJ1-1; a possible D gene is TRBD1 (6 bases). With 6 bases removed from V and 0 bases from J, the gap between germline ends came to 14 bases. The CDR3 sequence is 15 residues long. Germline values: CDR1 MNHNS, CDR2 SASEGT.

The gene calls are TRBV4-1 and TRBJ2-1; 16 bases are a match to TRBD2. Germline assignment: CDR1 MGHRA and CDR2 YSYEKL. This CDR3 region has 20 residues. J was trimmed by 7 bases and V by 1 base; bases with no gene match: 13. The DNA of the CDR3 is TGCGCCAGCAGCCAAGCACCGGGACTAGCGGGAGGGCCTATATATAATGAGCAGTTCTTC. It translates to CASSQAPGLAGGPIYNEQFF.

V usage is TRBV7-9 and J usage is TRBJ2-7; D not resolved. V lost 8 bases and J 1 base, leaving 12 bases between the germline ends. This CDR3 is built from 13 residues. Germline assignment: CDR1 SEHNR and CDR2 FQNEAQ (reference sequence). This CDR3 reads CASGTELSYEQYF. The CDR3 nucleotides read TGTGCCAGCGGAACGGAACTTTCCTACGAGCAGTACTTC.

The chain is built from TRBV6-6 and TRBJ1-3; D gene ambiguous. The germline V and J ends were trimmed by 5 bases and 0 bases, with 8 bases remaining between them. Germline V lookup: CDR1 MNHNY, CDR2 SVGAGI (reference sequence). The CDR3 sequence is 14 residues long. The CDR3 DNA follows: TGTGCCAGCAGTCAGCTTCTCTCTGGAAACACCATATATTTT. Protein product: CASSQLLSGNTIYF.

This clonotype has only a few counts. The gene calls are TRBV6-5 and TRBJ1-2; the D gene is possibly TRBD1 (5 bases). CDR1 MNHEY and CDR2 SVGAGI come from the germline V gene. The CDR3 contains 14 residues. The V end was cut by 2 bases, the J end by 4 bases, with 11 bases between. The chain's CDR3 is CASSYGGAPYGYTF. The CDR3 DNA follows: TGTGCCAGCAGTTACGGTGGGGCCCCCTATGGCTACACCTTC.

V usage is TRBV19 and J usage is TRBJ2-7; possibly TRBD2 for D (6 bases). Germline CDR1 LNHDA, CDR2 SQIVND (reference sequence). The CDR3 is 15 amino acids. V was trimmed by 4 bases and J by 0 bases, leaving 13 bases between them. The DNA of the CDR3 is TGTGCCAGTAGTACTAGGGACTTACTCTCCTACGAGCAGTACTTC. It codes for CASSTRDLLSYEQYF. Supplemented by reference TRBV19 and TRBJ2-7, the full variable domain reads DGGITQSPKYLFRKEGQNVTLSCEQNLNHDAMYWYRQDPGQGLRLIYYSQIVNDFQKGDIAEGYSVSREKKESFPLTVTSAQKNPTAFYLCASSTRDLLSYEQYFGPGTRLTVT.